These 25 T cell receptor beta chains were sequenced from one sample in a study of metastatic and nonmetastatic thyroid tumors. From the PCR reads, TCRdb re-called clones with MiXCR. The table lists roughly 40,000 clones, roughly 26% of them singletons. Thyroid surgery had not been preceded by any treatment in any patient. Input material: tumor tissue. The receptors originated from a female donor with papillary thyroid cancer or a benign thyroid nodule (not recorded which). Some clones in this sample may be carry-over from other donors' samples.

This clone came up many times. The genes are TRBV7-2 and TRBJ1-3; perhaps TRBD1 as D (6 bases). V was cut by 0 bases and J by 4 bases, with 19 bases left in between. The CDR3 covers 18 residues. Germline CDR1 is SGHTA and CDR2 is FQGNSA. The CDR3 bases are TGTGCCAGCAGCTTAGCGGGGGGGGGCACCCAAATCGGAAACACCATATATTTT. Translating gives CASSLAGGGTQIGNTIYF.

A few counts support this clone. This chain's CDR3 is CSARDPGTSGRAVWEQFF. The CDR3 nucleotides are TGCAGTGCTAGAGATCCCGGAACTAGCGGGAGGGCCGTATGGGAGCAGTTCTTC. The rearrangement links TRBV20-1 to TRBJ2-1; 13 bases map to TRBD2. The CDR3 runs 18 residues. Trimming removed 0 bases from V and 10 bases from J; junction bases left unmatched: 15. CDR1 is DFQATT, CDR2 SNEGSKA, per germline (reference sequence).

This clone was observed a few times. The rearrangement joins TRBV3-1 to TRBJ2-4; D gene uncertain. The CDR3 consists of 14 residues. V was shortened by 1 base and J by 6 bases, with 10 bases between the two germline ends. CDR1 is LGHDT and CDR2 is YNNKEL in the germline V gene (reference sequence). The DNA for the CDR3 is TGTGCCAGCAGCCAAGGGGAAATACCAAACATTCAGTACTTC. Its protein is CASSQGEIPNIQYF.

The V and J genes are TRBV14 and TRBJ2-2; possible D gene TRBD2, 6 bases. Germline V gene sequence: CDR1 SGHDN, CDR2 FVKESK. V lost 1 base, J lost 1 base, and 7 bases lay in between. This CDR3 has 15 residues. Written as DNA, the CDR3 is TGTGCCAGCAGCCAAGTGGGAGGGAACACCGGGGAGCTGTTTTTT. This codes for CASSQVGGNTGELFF.

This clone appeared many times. CDR3 bases: TGTGCCAGCAGTCCAGGACAGAGCACAGATACGCAGTATTTT. Amino acids: CASSPGQSTDTQYF. The chain combines TRBV12-3 or TRBV12-4 with TRBJ2-3, with D maybe TRBD1 (6 bases). The CDR3 totals 14 residues. V shed 5 bases and J shed 0 bases, with 9 bases lying between them.

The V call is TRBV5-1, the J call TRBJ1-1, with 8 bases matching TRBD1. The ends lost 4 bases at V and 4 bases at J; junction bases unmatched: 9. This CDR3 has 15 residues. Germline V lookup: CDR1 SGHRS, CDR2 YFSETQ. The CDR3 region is CASSRTGQGFTEAFF. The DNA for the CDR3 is TGCGCCAGCAGCCGTACCGGACAGGGATTCACTGAAGCTTTCTTT.

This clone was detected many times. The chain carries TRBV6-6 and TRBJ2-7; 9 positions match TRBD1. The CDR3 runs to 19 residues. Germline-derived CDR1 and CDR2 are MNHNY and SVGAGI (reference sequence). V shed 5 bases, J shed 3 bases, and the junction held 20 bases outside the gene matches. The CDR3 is CASSPAADRGALSRYEQYF. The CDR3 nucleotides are TGTGCCAGCAGTCCTGCTGCCGACAGGGGGGCTCTGTCGCGCTACGAGCAGTACTTC.

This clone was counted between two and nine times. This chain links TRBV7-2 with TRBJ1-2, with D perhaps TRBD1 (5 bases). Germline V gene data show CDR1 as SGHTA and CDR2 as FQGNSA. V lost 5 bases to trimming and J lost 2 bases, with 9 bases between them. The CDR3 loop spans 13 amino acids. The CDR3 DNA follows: TGTGCCAGCAGCCCCGACAGAAACTATGGCTACACCTTC. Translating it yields CASSPDRNYGYTF.

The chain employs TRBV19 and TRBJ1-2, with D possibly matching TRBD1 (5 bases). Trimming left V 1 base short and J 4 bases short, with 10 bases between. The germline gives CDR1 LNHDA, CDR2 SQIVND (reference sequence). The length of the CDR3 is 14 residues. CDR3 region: CASSIAGASYGYTF. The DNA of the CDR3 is TGTGCCAGTAGTATAGCTGGGGCGAGCTATGGCTACACCTTC. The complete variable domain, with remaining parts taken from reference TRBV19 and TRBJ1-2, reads DGGITQSPKYLFRKEGQNVTLSCEQNLNHDAMYWYRQDPGQGLRLIYYSQIVNDFQKGDIAEGYSVSREKKESFPLTVTSAQKNPTAFYLCASSIAGASYGYTFGSGTRLTVV.

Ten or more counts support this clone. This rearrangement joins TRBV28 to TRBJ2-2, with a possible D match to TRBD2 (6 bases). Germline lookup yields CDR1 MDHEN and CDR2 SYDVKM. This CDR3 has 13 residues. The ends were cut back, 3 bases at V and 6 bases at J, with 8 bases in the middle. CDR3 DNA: TGTGCCAGCAGTTTGTCGGGGGCCGGGGAGCTGTTTTTT. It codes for CASSLSGAGELFF.

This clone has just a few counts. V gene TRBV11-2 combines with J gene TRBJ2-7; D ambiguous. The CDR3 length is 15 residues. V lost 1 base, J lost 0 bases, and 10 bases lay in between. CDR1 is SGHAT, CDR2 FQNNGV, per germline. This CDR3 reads CASSLVFGSSYEQYF. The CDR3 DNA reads TGTGCCAGCAGCTTAGTTTTTGGTTCCTCCTACGAGCAGTACTTC.

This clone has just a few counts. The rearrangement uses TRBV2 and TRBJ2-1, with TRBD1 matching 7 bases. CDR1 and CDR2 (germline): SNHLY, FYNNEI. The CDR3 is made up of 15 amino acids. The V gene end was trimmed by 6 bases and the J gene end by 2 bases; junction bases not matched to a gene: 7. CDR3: CASRGMTGPYNEQFF. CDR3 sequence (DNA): TGTGCCAGCAGGGGGATGACAGGGCCCTACAATGAGCAGTTCTTC.

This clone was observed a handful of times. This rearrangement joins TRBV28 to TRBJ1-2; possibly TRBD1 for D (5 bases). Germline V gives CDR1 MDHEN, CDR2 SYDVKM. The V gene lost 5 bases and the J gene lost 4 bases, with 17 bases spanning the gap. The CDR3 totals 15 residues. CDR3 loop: CASSTRGRGAYGYTF. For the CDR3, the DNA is TGTGCCAGCAGTACTAGGGGACGGGGAGCCTATGGCTACACCTTC.

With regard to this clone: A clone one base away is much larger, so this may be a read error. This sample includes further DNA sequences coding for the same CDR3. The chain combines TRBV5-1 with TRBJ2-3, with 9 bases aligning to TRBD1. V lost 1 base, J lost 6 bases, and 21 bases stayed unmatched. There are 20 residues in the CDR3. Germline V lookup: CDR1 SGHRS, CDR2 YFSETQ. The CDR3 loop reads CASSLRYWLGQGSFSDTQYF. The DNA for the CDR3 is TGCGCCAGCAGCTTGCGTTATTGGTTAGGACAGGGGAGTTTTTCGGATACGCAGTATTTT.

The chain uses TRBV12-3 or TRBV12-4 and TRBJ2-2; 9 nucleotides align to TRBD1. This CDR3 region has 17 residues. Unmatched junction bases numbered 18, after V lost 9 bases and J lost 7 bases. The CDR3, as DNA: TGTGCCAGTGGGGGGGCCATCCCGGGACAGGGATTCGGGGAGCTGTTTTTT. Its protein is CASGGAIPGQGFGELFF.

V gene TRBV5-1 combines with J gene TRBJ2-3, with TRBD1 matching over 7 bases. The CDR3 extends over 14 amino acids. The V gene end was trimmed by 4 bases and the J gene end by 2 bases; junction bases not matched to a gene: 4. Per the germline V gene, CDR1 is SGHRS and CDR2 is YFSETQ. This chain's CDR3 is CASSRDRDTDTQYF. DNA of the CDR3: TGCGCCAGCAGCCGTGACAGGGACACAGATACGCAGTATTTT.

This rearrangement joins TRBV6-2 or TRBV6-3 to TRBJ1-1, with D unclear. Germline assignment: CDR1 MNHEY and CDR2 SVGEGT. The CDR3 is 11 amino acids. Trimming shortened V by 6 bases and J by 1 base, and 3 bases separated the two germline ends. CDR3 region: CASRSNTEAFF. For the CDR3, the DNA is TGTGCCAGCAGATCGAACACTGAAGCTTTCTTT.

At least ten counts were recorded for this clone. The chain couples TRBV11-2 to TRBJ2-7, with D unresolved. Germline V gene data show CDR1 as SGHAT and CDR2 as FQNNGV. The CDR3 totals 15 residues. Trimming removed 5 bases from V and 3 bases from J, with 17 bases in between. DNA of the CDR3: TGTGCCAGCAGCACCTTTCCGACTCGCTACTACGAGCAGTACTTC. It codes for CASSTFPTRYYEQYF.

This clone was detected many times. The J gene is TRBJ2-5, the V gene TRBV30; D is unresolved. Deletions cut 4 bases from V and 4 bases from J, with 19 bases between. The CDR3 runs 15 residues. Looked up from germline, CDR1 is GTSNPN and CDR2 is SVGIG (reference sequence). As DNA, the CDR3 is TGTGCCTGGAAAGGAACTTTAACGTTAGGAGAGACCCAGTACTTC. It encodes CAWKGTLTLGETQYF.

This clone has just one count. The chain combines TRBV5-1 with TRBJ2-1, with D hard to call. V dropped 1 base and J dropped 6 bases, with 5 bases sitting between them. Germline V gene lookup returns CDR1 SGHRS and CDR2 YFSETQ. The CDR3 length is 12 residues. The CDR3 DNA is TGCGCCAGCAGCTTGTCCCTCAATGAGCAGTTCTTC. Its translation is CASSLSLNEQFF.

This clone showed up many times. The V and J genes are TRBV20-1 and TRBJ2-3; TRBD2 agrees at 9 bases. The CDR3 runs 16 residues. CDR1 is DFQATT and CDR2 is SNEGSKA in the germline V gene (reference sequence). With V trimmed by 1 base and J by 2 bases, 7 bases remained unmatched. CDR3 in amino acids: CSARGVASGDTDTQYF. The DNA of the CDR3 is TGCAGTGCTAGAGGGGTGGCTAGCGGGGACACAGATACGCAGTATTTT.

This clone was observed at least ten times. The chain's CDR3 is CSAAPTGLYGYTF. CDR3 coding DNA: TGCAGCGCCGCCCCTACAGGGCTCTATGGCTACACCTTC. This chain connects TRBV29-1 to TRBJ1-2; a possible D gene is TRBD1 (6 bases). V dropped 7 bases and J dropped 4 bases, with 16 bases sitting between them. The CDR3 has 13 amino acids. The V gene's germline CDR1 is SQVTM and CDR2 ANQGSEA.

The CDR3: CASSLQGSGRWYEQYF. CDR3 coding DNA: TGTGCCAGCAGTTTACAGGGTAGCGGGAGATGGTACGAGCAGTACTTC. The chain links TRBV27 to TRBJ2-7, with 9 bases that match TRBD2. The trim removed 2 bases at V and 4 bases at J, leaving 9 bases unmatched. The germline V gene has CDR1 MNHEY and CDR2 SMNVEV (reference sequence). There are 16 residues in the CDR3.

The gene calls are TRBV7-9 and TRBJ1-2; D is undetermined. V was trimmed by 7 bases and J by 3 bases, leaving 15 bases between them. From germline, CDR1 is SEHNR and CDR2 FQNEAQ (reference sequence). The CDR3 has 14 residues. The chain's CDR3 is CASTPPGSYYGYTF. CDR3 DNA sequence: TGTGCCAGCACCCCCCCGGGTTCTTACTATGGCTACACCTTC.

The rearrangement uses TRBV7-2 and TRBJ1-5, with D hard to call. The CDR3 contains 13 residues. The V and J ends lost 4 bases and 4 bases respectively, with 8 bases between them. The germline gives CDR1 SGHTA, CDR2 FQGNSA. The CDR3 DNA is TGTGCCAGCAGCTCTGACAAGAATCAGCCCCAGCATTTT. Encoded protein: CASSSDKNQPQHF.